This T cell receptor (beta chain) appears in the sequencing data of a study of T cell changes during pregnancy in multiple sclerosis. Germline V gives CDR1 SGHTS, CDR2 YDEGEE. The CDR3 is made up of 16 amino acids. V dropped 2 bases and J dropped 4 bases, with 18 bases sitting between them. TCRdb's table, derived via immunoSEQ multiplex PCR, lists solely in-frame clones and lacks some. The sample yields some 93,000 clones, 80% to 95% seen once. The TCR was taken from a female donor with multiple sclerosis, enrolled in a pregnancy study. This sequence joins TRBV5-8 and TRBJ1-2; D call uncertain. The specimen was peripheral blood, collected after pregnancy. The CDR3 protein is CASSFRKDYPSYGYTF. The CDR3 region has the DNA TGTGCCAGCAGCTTTCGTAAGGACTATCCCTCCTATGGCTACACCTTC.